This TCR beta chain emerged from a study of shared clonotypes between healthy human individuals. The CDR3 runs to 13 residues. Trimming took 4 bases from V and 5 from J; bases not matched to a gene: 4. The germline V gene encodes CDR1 KGHSH and CDR2 LQKENI. TCRdb's copy holds only in-frame clones and misses some; the assay was immunoSEQ multiplex PCR. The table shows 2 million to 2.5 million clones, with 93% occurring only once. Sequenced material: naive CD4+ T cells from PBMCs. As for subset: CD45RA+ positively selected. The chain uses TRBV18 and TRBJ2-5; 7 bases line up with TRBD1. This sequence originates from a man younger than 35 in good health. Some clones in this sample may be carry-over from other donors' samples. The CDR3 DNA reads as TGTGCCAGCTCACGGGGACAGCGGGAGACCCAGTACTTC. It codes for CASSRGQRETQYF. Based on the CDR3 plus reference TRBV18 and TRBJ2-5, the full variable domain is NAGVMQNPRHLVRRRGQEARLRCSPMKGHSHVYWYRQLPEEGLKFMVYLQKENIIDESGMPKERFSAEFPKEGPSILRIQQVVRGDSAAYFCASSRGQRETQYFGPGTRLLVL.